The clone carrying this TCR beta chain is labeled medium-sized. The source of the sample is a study of T and B cells in COVID-19 patients. BIOMED2 TRB-A/B primer pools were used in multiplex TRB PCR. MiXCR, applied by TCRdb to the multiplex PCR reads, yields one record per CDR3 protein. The sample holds tens of thousands of distinct CDR3 sequences, roughly 27% seen once. Germline V gene lookup returns CDR1 LNHDA and CDR2 SQIVND (reference sequence). V was clipped by 3 bases and J by 5 bases; unmatched bases: 5. The CDR3 covers 14 residues. Each TRB amplification used 250-500 ng of genomic DNA from blood.

The clonotype originates from a human donor who had recovered from COVID-19. Sequenced sample: blood. The V gene is TRBV19, the J gene TRBJ2-5, with 8 bases fitting TRBD1. CDR3 nucleotide sequence: TGTGCCAGTAGTATGGACAGGGCGGAGGAGACCCAGTACTTC. Translation: CASSMDRAEETQYF.